The present entry profiles one T cell receptor (beta chain) with its context. The antigen this receptor binds is unknown. No much larger clone is present one base from it, and per-base qualities are unavailable. Inclusive of the bounding cysteine and phenylalanine, the CDR3 is 14 residues long. Here the CDR3 DNA is all that survives: 42 bases in frame from base 1. The junction shows trimming of 6 bases on V and 6 bases on J, plus 18 bases between the germline ends. CDR1 and CDR2 (SQVTM, ANQGSEA) derive from the germline V gene. Patients with autoimmune disease history or receiving systemic immunosuppression were excluded from the trial. In every dose cohort, peripheral blood was drawn for TCR sequencing at baseline, cycle 4 day 1, and cycle 7 day 1. Samples were obtained from an open-label, multicenter, first-in-human phase I dose-escalation trial of ivuxolimab. Adults with locally advanced or metastatic melanoma, renal cell carcinoma, hepatocellular carcinoma or head and neck squamous cell carcinoma were enrolled in the trial. Before TCR sequencing, CD4+ T cells and CD8+ T cells from peripheral blood were sorted into separate populations.

This record belongs to a study of OX40 agonist ivuxolimab in advanced cancers. Background on the whole study: Ivuxolimab, which targeted the costimulatory receptor OX40 (CD134), was an agonistic, fully human IgG2 monoclonal antibody. Of the approximately 50 dose-escalation patients, hepatocellular carcinoma was present in about 20, melanoma in around 15, renal cell carcinoma in 9 and head and neck cancer in 9. The point of sequencing TCRbeta in the periphery was to test whether ivuxolimab changed TCR sequence diversity and drove clonal T-cell expansion. In the dose-escalation cohort, nearly 85% of patients were male, and the mean age was 60 years with a range of 23 to 79. The monotherapy dose-escalation portion (N of about 49 patients) of the phase I ivuxolimab trial is reported in the paper. Partial responses occurred in three dose-escalation patients: two with cutaneous melanoma and one with hepatocellular carcinoma. Patients were allowed to have had prior anti-PD-1, anti-PD-L1 or anti-CTLA-4 therapy, and 40% of the dose-escalation patients had been treated with checkpoint inhibitors. Intravenous ivuxolimab was administered to patients every 2 weeks at six dose levels: 0.01, 0.1, 0.3, 1.5, 3 and 10 mg/kg.

Summary of the overall study and its limitations: Low levels of normalized T-cell clonal expansion were also seen in some patients who did not respond. In partial responders in the 0.1-3.0 mg/kg groups, normalized peripheral clonal expansion was found to be among the lowest, especially among CD8+ T cells. After ivuxolimab, more expanded clones were found on average in CD8+ T cells than in CD4+ T cells. Antigen specificity was not determined for the clonally expanded peripheral T cells. At doses from 0.1 to 3.0 mg/kg, clonal expansion was seen in both CD4+ and CD8+ blood T cells between baseline and week 6.

For sequencing of the TCRbeta CDR3 region, genomic DNA was extracted from the sorted cells. The immunoSEQ Assay was used to sequence the TCRbeta CDR3 regions. TCRdb took this table from immuneACCESS and kept in-frame rearrangements with V and J called. Such tables lack part of the clones; where checked against another copy, unresolved V genes explain under half of the gap, and the rest is unexplained. The sample data list roughly 64,000 clones, and approximately 80% of these were observed just once. Clones ranked in the top ten supply about 2% of the sample. The V and J genes are TRBV29-1 and TRBJ2-1; tentative D gene TRBD2, with 5 bases matching. The specimen comprised CD4+ or CD8+ T cells sorted from blood, sampled in a trial of the OX40 agonist ivuxolimab. The TCR originated in an adult with an advanced solid tumor such as melanoma, head and neck, liver or kidney cancer. The sequenced DNA: TGCAGCGTCCGCCCCCTCTTGACTACCAATGAGCAGTTCTTC. This is translated as CSVRPLLTTNEQFF.